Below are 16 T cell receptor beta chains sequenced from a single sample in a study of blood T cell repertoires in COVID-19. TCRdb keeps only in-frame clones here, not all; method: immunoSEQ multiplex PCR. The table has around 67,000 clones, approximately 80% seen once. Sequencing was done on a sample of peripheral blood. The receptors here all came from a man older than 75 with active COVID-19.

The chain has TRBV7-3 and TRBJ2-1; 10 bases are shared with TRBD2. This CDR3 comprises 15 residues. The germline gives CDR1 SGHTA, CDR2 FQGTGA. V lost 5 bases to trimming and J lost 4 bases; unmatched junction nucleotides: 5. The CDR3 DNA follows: TGTGCCAGCAGCCGAAGCGGGGGGGCATACAATGAGCAGTTCTTC. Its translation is CASSRSGGAYNEQFF.

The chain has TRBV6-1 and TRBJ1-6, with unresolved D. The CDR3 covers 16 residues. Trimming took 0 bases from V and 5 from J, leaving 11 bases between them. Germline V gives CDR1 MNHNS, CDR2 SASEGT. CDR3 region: CASSEAWSQNNSPLHF. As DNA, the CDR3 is TGTGCCAGCAGTGAAGCTTGGTCACAGAATAATTCACCCCTCCACTTT.

CDR3 nucleotides: TGCGCCAGCAGAAGCGTGACCTTGAACACTGAAGCTTTCTTT. This codes for CASRSVTLNTEAFF. The V gene is TRBV4-3, the J gene TRBJ1-1; no reliable D call. The CDR3 consists of 14 residues. Trimming shortened V by 6 bases and J by 0 bases, and 11 bases separated the two germline ends. The V gene's germline CDR1 is LGHNA and CDR2 YSLEER.

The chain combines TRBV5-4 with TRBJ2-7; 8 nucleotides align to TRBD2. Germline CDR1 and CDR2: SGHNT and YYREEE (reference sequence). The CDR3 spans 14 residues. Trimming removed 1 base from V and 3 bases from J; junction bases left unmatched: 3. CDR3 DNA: TGTGCCAGCAGCTTGAGGACTAGCAACTACGAGCAGTACTTC. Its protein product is CASSLRTSNYEQYF.

The CDR3 DNA reads as TGTGCCAGCAGCCAAGCTCGCGGGGGGGCATACGAGCAGTACTTC. It translates to CASSQARGGAYEQYF. The chain joins TRBV3-1 (or the pseudogene TRBV3-2) to TRBJ2-7, with 9 bases lining up with TRBD2. Germline lookup yields CDR1 LGHDT and CDR2 YNNKEL (reference sequence). This CDR3 region has 15 residues. The J segment lost 4 bases and the V segment lost 1 base, leaving 5 bases of the junction unmatched.

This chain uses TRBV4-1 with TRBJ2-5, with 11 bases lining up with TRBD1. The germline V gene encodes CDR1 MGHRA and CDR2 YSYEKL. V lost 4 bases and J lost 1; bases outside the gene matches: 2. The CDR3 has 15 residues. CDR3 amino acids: CASSRGTGGQETQYF. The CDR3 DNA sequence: TGCGCCAGCAGCCGTGGGACAGGGGGCCAAGAGACCCAGTACTTC.

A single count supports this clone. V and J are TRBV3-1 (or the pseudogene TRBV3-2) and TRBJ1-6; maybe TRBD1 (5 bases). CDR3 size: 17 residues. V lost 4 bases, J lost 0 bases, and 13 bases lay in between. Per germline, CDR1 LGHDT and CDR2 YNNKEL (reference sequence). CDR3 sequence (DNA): TGTGCCAGCAGCCCACGACAGATGAGCTCCTATAATTCACCCCTCCACTTT. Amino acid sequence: CASSPRQMSSYNSPLHF.

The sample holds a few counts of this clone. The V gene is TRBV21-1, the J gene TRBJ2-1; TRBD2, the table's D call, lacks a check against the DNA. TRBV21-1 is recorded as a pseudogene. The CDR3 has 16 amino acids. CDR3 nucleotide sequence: TGTGCCAGCAGCAAATGGGGGCGGGAGGGTTACAATGAGCAGTTCTTC. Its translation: CASSKWGREGYNEQFF.

The CDR3 is CASSTRQGWYGYTF. The DNA of the CDR3 is TGTGCCAGTAGTACTCGACAGGGCTGGTATGGCTACACCTTC. This chain uses TRBV19 with TRBJ1-2, with 7 bases that match TRBD1. The CDR3 extends over 14 amino acids. Germline V gene lookup returns CDR1 LNHDA and CDR2 SQIVND (reference sequence). Trimming at V came to 4 bases and at J to 5 bases, leaving 7 bases not matched to a gene.

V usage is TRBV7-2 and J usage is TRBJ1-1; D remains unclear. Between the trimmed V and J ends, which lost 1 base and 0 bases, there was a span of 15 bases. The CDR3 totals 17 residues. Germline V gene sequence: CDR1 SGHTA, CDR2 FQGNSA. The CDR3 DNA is TGTGCCAGCAGCTTAGGGATCATGAGGGCCATGAACACTGAAGCTTTCTTT. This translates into CASSLGIMRAMNTEAFF.

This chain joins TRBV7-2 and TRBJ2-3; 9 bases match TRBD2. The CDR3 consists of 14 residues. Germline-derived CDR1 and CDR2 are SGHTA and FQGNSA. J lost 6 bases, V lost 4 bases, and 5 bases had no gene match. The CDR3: CASSYGTSIDTQYF. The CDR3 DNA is TGTGCCAGCAGCTACGGGACTAGCATCGATACGCAGTATTTT.

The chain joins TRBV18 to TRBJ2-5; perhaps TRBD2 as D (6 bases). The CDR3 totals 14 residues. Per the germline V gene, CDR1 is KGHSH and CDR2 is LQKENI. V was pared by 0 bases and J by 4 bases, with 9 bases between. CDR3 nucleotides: TGTGCCAGCTCACCACCGGCGGGGAGAGAGACCCAGTACTTC. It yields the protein CASSPPAGRETQYF.

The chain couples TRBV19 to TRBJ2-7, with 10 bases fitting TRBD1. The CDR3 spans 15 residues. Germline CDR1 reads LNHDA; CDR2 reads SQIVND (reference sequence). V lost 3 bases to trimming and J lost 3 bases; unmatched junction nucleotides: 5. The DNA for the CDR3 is TGTGCCAGTAGTATGAGGAGGGACAGGGGCTACGAGCAGTACTTC. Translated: CASSMRRDRGYEQYF. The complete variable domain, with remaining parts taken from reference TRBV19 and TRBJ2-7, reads DGGITQSPKYLFRKEGQNVTLSCEQNLNHDAMYWYRQDPGQGLRLIYYSQIVNDFQKGDIAEGYSVSREKKESFPLTVTSAQKNPTAFYLCASSMRRDRGYEQYFGPGTRLTVT.

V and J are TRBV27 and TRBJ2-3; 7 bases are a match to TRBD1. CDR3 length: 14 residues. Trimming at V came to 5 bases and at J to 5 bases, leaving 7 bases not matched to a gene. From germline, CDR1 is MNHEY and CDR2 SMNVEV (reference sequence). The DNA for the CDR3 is TGTGCCAGCAGTAAACAGGGGTCTAAAGATACGCAGTATTTT. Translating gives CASSKQGSKDTQYF.

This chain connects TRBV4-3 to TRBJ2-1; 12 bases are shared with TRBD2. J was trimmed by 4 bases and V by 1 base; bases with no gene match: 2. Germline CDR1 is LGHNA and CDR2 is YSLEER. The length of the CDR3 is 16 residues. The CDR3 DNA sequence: TGCGCCAGCAGCCAAGGAGGACTAGCGGGGTACAATGAGCAGTTCTTC. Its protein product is CASSQGGLAGYNEQFF.

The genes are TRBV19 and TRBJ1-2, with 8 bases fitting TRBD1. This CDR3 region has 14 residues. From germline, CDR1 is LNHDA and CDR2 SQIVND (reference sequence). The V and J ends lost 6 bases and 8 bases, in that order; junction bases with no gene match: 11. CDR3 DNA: TGTGCCAGTAGGGACAGGGTTGTATCCGCCGGCTACACCTTC. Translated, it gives CASRDRVVSAGYTF.